The 2 T cell receptor beta chains given below trace back to one sample, sequenced in a study of glioma-infiltrating T cells. Amplification of TCR alpha and beta CDR3 regions from RNA used iRepertoire nested multiplex PCR. TCRdb ran MiXCR on the multiplex PCR reads and lists one entry per CDR3 protein. Of 150,000 to 200,000 distinct CDR3 sequences in the sample, more than 25% were seen once. Sequenced input: glioma tissue, nonneoplastic brain tissue, or PBMCs (not recorded which). The origin of the receptors is a human donor with low-grade glioma or glioblastoma, undergoing nonglioma brain surgery, or in good health (not recorded which).

This clonotype was detected only a few times. The chain has TRBV2 and TRBJ2-7, with D unresolved. Per germline, CDR1 SNHLY and CDR2 FYNNEI. Trimming took 4 bases from V and 5 from J, leaving 15 bases between them. There are 14 residues in the CDR3. CDR3 amino acids: CASSVAGGVDEQYF. The CDR3 DNA reads as TGTGCCAGCAGTGTGGCAGGCGGTGTGGACGAGCAGTACTTC. The full variable domain, its missing parts supplied by reference TRBV2 and TRBJ2-7, is EPEVTQTPSHQVTQMGQEVILRCVPISNHLYFYWYRQILGQKVEFLVSFYNNEISEKSEIFDDQFSVERPDGSNFTLKIRSTKLEDSAMYFCASSVAGGVDEQYFGPGTRLTVT.

There are many counts of this clonotype. The chain links TRBV12-3 or TRBV12-4 to TRBJ2-1, with D unresolved. The CDR3 has 11 amino acids. Trimming took 7 bases from V and 10 from J, leaving 11 bases between them. The CDR3 region is CASTRLEEQFF. For the CDR3, the DNA is TGTGCCAGCACCCGCCTGGAGGAGCAGTTCTTC.